The 6 T cell receptor beta chains given below trace back to one sample, sequenced in a study of blood T cell repertoires in COVID-19. Libraries were prepared by immunoSEQ multiplex PCR; TCRdb keeps only in-frame clonotypes and omits some of them. The repertoire includes 150,000 or so clones, approximately 84% of them detected once, and 3% to 4.5% sits in the top ten. Sequencing was carried out using peripheral blood. The receptors here all came from a woman aged 60-75 years with acute or convalescent COVID-19.

The chain uses TRBV28 and TRBJ1-5, with D perhaps matching TRBD1 (5 bases). The V end was cut by 5 bases, the J end by 3 bases, with 17 bases between. The CDR3 runs to 16 residues. Germline loops: CDR1 MDHEN, CDR2 SYDVKM. CDR3 DNA: TGTGCCAGCAGTCTATTTTGGGGGAGGGACAATCAGCCCCAGCATTTT. Translating gives CASSLFWGRDNQPQHF.

The chain is built from TRBV30 and TRBJ1-1, with D possibly matching TRBD1 (5 bases). Between the trimmed V and J ends, which lost 1 base and 3 bases, there was a span of 12 bases. CDR1 and CDR2 (germline): GTSNPN, SVGIG (reference sequence). CDR3 length: 14 amino acids. The CDR3 DNA follows: TGTGCCTGGAGTGGCCAACAGGTGTACACTGAAGCTTTCTTT. Residues: CAWSGQQVYTEAFF.

The rearrangement links TRBV19 to TRBJ1-2; the D gene is possibly TRBD1 (6 bases). The CDR3 covers 15 residues. Germline V lookup: CDR1 LNHDA, CDR2 SQIVND (reference sequence). V was pared by 7 bases and J by 4 bases, with 19 bases between. This CDR3 is CASIPWRGAGYGYTF. The CDR3 bases are TGTGCCAGTATCCCCTGGCGGGGGGCAGGCTATGGCTACACCTTC.

The chain carries TRBV28 and TRBJ1-1; D might be TRBD1 (6 bases). The CDR3 is 15 residues long. Germline CDR1 MDHEN, CDR2 SYDVKM. Trimming pared 2 bases from V and 6 bases from J, leaving 16 bases between. The CDR3 nucleotides read TGTGCCAGCAGTTTACAGGGTGGGGGCACGTCTGAAGCTTTCTTT. Translating it yields CASSLQGGGTSEAFF.

The rearrangement links TRBV6-5 to TRBJ2-7; 7 bases align to TRBD2. CDR3 length: 14 residues. With 6 bases clipped from V and 3 bases from J, the junction kept 8 bases outside the gene matches. Germline values: CDR1 MNHEY, CDR2 SVGAGI. This CDR3 reads CASSLREAGYEQYF. The CDR3 coding sequence is TGTGCCAGCAGCCTCCGGGAGGCCGGCTACGAGCAGTACTTC.

This sequence joins TRBV28 and TRBJ2-3, with a tentative D call TRBD2 (5 bases). This CDR3 is 12 amino acids long. The V gene's germline CDR1 is MDHEN and CDR2 SYDVKM. Trimming stripped 5 bases from V and 10 bases from J, with 13 bases between. CDR3 bases: TGTGCCAGCAGTCGTAGACGGGGAGCGCAGTATTTT. Protein product: CASSRRRGAQYF.